The clone carrying this T cell receptor (beta chain) was seen just once. The primer mix had 60 Vbeta and 13 Jbeta primers. Assay used: immunoSEQ multiplex PCR; TCRdb lists only in-frame clones, some missing. The data contain about 200,000 clones, 80% to 90% of them singletons. Germline V gene data show CDR1 as SEHNR and CDR2 as FQNEAQ (reference sequence). The CDR3 length is 14 residues. The V end was cut by 5 bases, the J end by 7 bases, with 14 bases between. The entry originates in a study of cytomegalovirus exposure and HLA in healthy donors. The sequence derives from a man aged 30 to 39 in good health and CMV-seronegative. Sequenced input: PBMCs. V and J are TRBV7-9 and TRBJ1-4; weak D call: TRBD1 (5 bases). CDR3 amino acids: CASSVQGTGEKLFF. The CDR3 DNA sequence: TGTGCCAGCAGCGTTCAGGGAACCGGTGAAAAACTGTTTTTT.